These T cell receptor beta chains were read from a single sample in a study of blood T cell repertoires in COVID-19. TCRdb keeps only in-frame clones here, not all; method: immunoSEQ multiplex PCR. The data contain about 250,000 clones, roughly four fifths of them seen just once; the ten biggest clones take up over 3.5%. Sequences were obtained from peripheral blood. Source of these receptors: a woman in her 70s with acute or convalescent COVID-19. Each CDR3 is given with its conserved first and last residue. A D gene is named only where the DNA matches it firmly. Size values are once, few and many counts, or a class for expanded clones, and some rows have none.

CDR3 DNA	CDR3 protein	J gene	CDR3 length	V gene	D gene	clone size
TGTGCCAGCGCGCAGGACAGTTCGAACACCGGGGAGCTGTTTTTT	CASAQDSSNTGELFF	TRBJ2-2	15	TRBV3-1/TRBV3-2	.	.
TGTGCCACCAGTGACACCCCTGACAGGGGAGACTATGGCTACACCTTC	CATSDTPDRGDYGYTF	TRBJ1-2	16	TRBV24-1	TRBD1	few
TGTGCCAGCAGCTTAGGGACAGGGGGCGCAAACTATGGCTACACCTTC	CASSLGTGGANYGYTF	TRBJ1-2	16	TRBV7-2	TRBD1	.
TGTGCCACCAGTGATTTGGGGACTAGTCCAGATACGCAGTATTTT	CATSDLGTSPDTQYF	TRBJ2-3	15	TRBV24-1	TRBD2	.
TGTGCCAGCAGCGTACAGATCCCAAATTCACCCCTCCACTTT	CASSVQIPNSPLHF	TRBJ1-6	14	TRBV5-4	.	.
TGTGCCAGTAGTATAGACCGACTAGAGCAGTTCTTC	CASSIDRLEQFF	TRBJ2-1	12	TRBV19	.	.
TGTGCCAGCAGGGGACAGGGGATTAGCACAGATACGCAGTATTTT	CASRGQGISTDTQYF	TRBJ2-3	15	TRBV2	TRBD1	.
TGTGCCAGCAGCCGAGAGACAGGGGCCAATTCACCCCTCCACTTT	CASSRETGANSPLHF	TRBJ1-6	15	TRBV7-8	TRBD1	.
TGTGCCAGCAGTATGACAGGGATCGGAGGCTACACCTTC	CASSMTGIGGYTF	TRBJ1-2	13	TRBV6-2/TRBV6-3	TRBD1	.
TGTGCCAGCAGTTTATCGGAATGGGGGCAGGGATCCGTTTTGAATTCTAATTCACCCCTCCACTTT	CASSLSEWGQGSVLNSNSPLHF	TRBJ1-6	22	TRBV27	.	.
TGTGCCAGCAGCTTGTCCGTTATTAGGACAGAGAAACTGTTTTTT	CASSLSVIRTEKLFF	TRBJ1-4	15	TRBV5-6	.	.
TGTGCCAGCAGTGAAGACAGGCACAATGAGCAGTTCTTC	CASSEDRHNEQFF	TRBJ2-1	13	TRBV2	.	.
TGTGCCAGCAGCTTAAGCCAAAACAATGAGCAGTTCTTC	CASSLSQNNEQFF	TRBJ2-1	13	TRBV11-3	.	.
TGTGCCAGCAGCCCAGGACAGGTCATTTCACCCCTCCACTTT	CASSPGQVISPLHF	TRBJ1-6	14	TRBV7-9	TRBD1	few
TGTGCCAGCAGTTTATCCAGGTTAAGGGAGTATTGGAGTGAAAAACTGTTTTTT	CASSLSRLREYWSEKLFF	TRBJ1-4	18	TRBV28	.	few
TGTGCCGGGGCAAGCGGGGGGGAGATAGATACGCAGTATTTT	CAGASGGEIDTQYF	TRBJ2-3	14	TRBV2	TRBD2	.
TGTGCCAGCAGCTTACTAGGGGGTAGCTACGAGCAGTACTTC	CASSLLGGSYEQYF	TRBJ2-7	14	TRBV7-2	.	.
TGTGCCAGCAGCTACAGTAGCTCTGGAAACACCATATATTTT	CASSYSSSGNTIYF	TRBJ1-3	14	TRBV7-9	.	.
TGTGCCAGCAGTGAGAGACAGGGGTGGACTGAAGCTTTCTTT	CASSERQGWTEAFF	TRBJ1-1	14	TRBV2	TRBD1	.
TGTGCCAGCAGCGTACAGGGGGCAACAAATTCACCCCTCCACTTT	CASSVQGATNSPLHF	TRBJ1-6	15	TRBV7-2	TRBD1	.
TGTGCCAGCGTAATCGGGACAGGGAGAGATTCACCCCTCCACTTT	CASVIGTGRDSPLHF	TRBJ1-6	15	TRBV2	TRBD1	once
TGTGCCAGCAGTTTAACTCCCGACAGTATCAATCAGCCCCAGCATTTT	CASSLTPDSINQPQHF	TRBJ1-5	16	TRBV28	.	once
TGTGCCAGCAGCCCGGGACAGGGTTTTCAGCCCCAGCATTTT	CASSPGQGFQPQHF	TRBJ1-5	14	TRBV7-2	TRBD1	.
TGTGCCAGCAGTTTACCAGGGGGGAAAGAAAAACTGTTTTTT	CASSLPGGKEKLFF	TRBJ1-4	14	TRBV28	TRBD1	.
TGTGCCAGCAGCCCGAGGGGACTAGTCTCCTACGAGCAGTACTTC	CASSPRGLVSYEQYF	TRBJ2-7	15	TRBV7-6	TRBD2	many
TGTGCCACCAGGGGATCCCCGGGGTTTAACTATGGCTACACCTTC	CATRGSPGFNYGYTF	TRBJ1-2	15	TRBV28	.	once
TGTGCCAGCAGTGGTAAGGGACAGGGGGCCTGGAGAGAAAAACTGTTTTTT	CASSGKGQGAWREKLFF	TRBJ1-4	17	TRBV25-1	TRBD1	.
TGTGCCAGCAGCCAAGCCTGGTCGGGACAGGGTATCGAGCAGTACTTC	CASSQAWSGQGIEQYF	TRBJ2-7	16	TRBV4-2	TRBD1	few
TGTGCCAGCAGCTCCGGGAGGGCTAACTATGGCTACACCTTC	CASSSGRANYGYTF	TRBJ1-2	14	TRBV11-2	.	.
TGTGCCAGCAGTTTAGGTTTGGGGCAGGCATACGAGCAGTACTTC	CASSLGLGQAYEQYF	TRBJ2-7	15	TRBV27	.	once
TGTGCCAGCAGCCCAGGTTCTAACTATGGCTACACCTTC	CASSPGSNYGYTF	TRBJ1-2	13	TRBV7-9	.	.
TGTGCCAGCTCACCACCCGGGACACGTCGATACGAGCAGTACTTC	CASSPPGTRRYEQYF	TRBJ2-7	15	TRBV18	.	.
TGTGCCAGCAGGGGACCCCCCGGGGCCCACGAGCAGTACTTC	CASRGPPGAHEQYF	TRBJ2-7	14	TRBV19	.	.
TGTGCCAGCAGCACCGGGAGTAGCACAGATACGCAGTATTTT	CASSTGSSTDTQYF	TRBJ2-3	14	TRBV3-1/TRBV3-2	.	.
TGTGCCAGCATCAAGGGGCAGGGGGCCCCTCCCGGGGAGCTGTTTTTT	CASIKGQGAPPGELFF	TRBJ2-2	16	TRBV7-2	TRBD1	once
TGTGCCAGCAGCCGGACAGGGGTTCTTGGAAACACCATATATTTT	CASSRTGVLGNTIYF	TRBJ1-3	15	TRBV3-1/TRBV3-2	TRBD1	.